A single T cell receptor (beta chain) is shown here with its context. The antigen is not known. With a duration under 3 months, ophthalmopathy in the donors showed moderate-to-severe activity, CAS ≥3 and NOSPECS ≥4. Each diagnosis was determined on the basis of clinical symptoms, serum thyroxine, TRAb, thyroid ultrasound and orbital computed tomography. The data belong to a study of Graves' ophthalmopathy and Graves' hyperthyroidism. Whole-study findings and limits: Progression of ophthalmopathy was predicted by the model with roughly 71% sensitivity and roughly 74% specificity.

Transcripts of RNA were the source for amplifying TCR beta CDR3 regions. HTBI primers were employed in first-round RT-PCR, then a second-round multiplex PCR followed. From the multiplex PCR reads, TCRdb called clonotypes with MiXCR, one entry per CDR3 protein. The table shows about 740,000 distinct CDR3 sequences, with around 40% occurring only once. Germline V lookup: CDR1 SQVTM, CDR2 ANQGSEA. V lost 8 bases to trimming and J lost 5 bases; unmatched junction nucleotides: 9. The CDR3 runs to 12 residues. This chain joins TRBV29-1 and TRBJ2-7; TRBD1 matches 7 bases. This clonotype was obtained from an adult man with Graves' ophthalmopathy. The sample consisted of peripheral blood. The DNA of the CDR3 is TGCAGCTTGTTGACAGGGTCTGACGAGCAGTACTTC. Translating gives CSLLTGSDEQYF.